This T cell receptor (beta chain) was sequenced in a study of CD8+CD57+ T cells in acquired aplastic anemia. At the level of the study: The mean DNA yield obtained from sorted CD4+ and CD8+ cells came to around 3 ug.

As to this clonotype: Antigen: not known.

Genomic DNA acted as the template from which TCR beta VDJ combination and CDR3 sequence profiling were carried out. TCRdb reanalysed the reads using MiXCR and keeps one entry per CDR3 protein. The sample lists about 180,000 distinct CDR3 sequences, roughly 65% seen once, with about two fifths in the top ten. Study results and limitations: Patients had around 30 CD8+ CDR3 sequences in common with controls (the shared set). Controls and patients did not differ significantly in CD8+ Simpson's diversity.

V lost 2 bases to trimming and J lost 7 bases, with 12 bases between them. This CDR3 is 14 amino acids long. CDR1 is KGHDR, CDR2 SFDVKD, per germline. Previously, flow cytometry had revealed CD8+CD57+ cell expansion in the patients chosen for sequencing. Each patient gave a blood sample that was collected before any therapy had been received. This chain uses TRBV24-1 with TRBJ2-3; a possible D gene is TRBD1 (6 bases). The source is a human donor with aplastic anemia. The sample was sorted CD4+, CD8+, or CD8+CD57+ T cells (not recorded which) from PBMCs. For the CDR3, the DNA is TGTGCCACCAGTGATTCGGACAGATGGAATACGCAGTATTTT. Translated: CATSDSDRWNTQYF.